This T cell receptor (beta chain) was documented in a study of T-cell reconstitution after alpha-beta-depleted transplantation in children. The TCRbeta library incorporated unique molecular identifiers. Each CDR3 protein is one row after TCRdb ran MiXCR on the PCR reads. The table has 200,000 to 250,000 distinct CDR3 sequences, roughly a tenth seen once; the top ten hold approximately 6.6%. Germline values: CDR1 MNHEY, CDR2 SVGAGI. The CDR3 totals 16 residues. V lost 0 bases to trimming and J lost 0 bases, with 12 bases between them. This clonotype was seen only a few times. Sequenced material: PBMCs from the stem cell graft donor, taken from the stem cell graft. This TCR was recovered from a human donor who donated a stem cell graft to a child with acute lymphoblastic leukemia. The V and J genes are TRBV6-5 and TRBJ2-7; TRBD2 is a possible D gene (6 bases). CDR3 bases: TGTGCCAGCAGTTACTCCCGGGTGGGGGGCTCCTACGAGCAGTACTTC. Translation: CASSYSRVGGSYEQYF.